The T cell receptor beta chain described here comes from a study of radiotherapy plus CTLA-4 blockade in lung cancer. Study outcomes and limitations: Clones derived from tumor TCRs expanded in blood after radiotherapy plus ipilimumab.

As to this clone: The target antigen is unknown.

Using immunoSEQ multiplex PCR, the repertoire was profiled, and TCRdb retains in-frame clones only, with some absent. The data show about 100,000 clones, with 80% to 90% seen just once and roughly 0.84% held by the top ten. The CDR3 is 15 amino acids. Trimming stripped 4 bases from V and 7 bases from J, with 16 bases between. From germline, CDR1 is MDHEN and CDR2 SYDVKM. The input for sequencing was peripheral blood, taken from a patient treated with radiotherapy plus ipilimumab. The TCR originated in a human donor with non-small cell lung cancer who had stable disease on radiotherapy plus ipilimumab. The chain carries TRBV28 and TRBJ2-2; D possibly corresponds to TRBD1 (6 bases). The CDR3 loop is CASSSDRFWLGELFF. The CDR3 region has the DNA TGTGCCAGCAGTTCAGACAGGTTTTGGCTCGGGGAGCTGTTTTTT. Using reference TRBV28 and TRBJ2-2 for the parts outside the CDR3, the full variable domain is DVKVTQSSRYLVKRTGEKVFLECVQDMDHENMFWYRQDPGLGLRLIYFSYDVKMKEKGDIPEGYSVSREKKERFSLILESASTNQTSMYLCASSSDRFWLGELFFGEGSRLTVL.